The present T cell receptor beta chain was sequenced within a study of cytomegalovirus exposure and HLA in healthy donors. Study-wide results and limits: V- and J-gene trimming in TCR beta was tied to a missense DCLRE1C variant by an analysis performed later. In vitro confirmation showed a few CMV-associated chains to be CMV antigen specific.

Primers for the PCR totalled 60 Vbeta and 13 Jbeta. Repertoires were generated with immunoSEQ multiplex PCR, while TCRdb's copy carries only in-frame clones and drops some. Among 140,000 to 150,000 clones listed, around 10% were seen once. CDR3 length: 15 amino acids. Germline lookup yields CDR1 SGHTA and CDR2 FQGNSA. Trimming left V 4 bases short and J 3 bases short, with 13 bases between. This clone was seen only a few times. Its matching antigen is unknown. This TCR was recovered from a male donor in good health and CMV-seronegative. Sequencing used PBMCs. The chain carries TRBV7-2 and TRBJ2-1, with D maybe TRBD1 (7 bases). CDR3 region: CASSSGQDYYNEQFF. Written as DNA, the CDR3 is TGTGCCAGCAGCTCCGGACAGGACTACTACAATGAGCAGTTCTTC.